Sequencing of this TCR beta chain was carried out in a study of T-cell reconstitution after alpha-beta-depleted transplantation in children. The library targeted TCRbeta and was prepared with unique molecular identifiers. TCRdb called the PCR reads again in MiXCR, with one record for every CDR3 protein. The sample holds about 980,000 distinct CDR3 sequences, 25% to 35% seen once. This clonotype has only a few counts. Source: PBMCs, mostly from graft donor cells, taken 360 days after TCRalphabeta/CD19-depleted stem cell transplant. The sequence came from a boy in the first two years of life who had a stem cell transplant for SCID, so the T cells may come from the graft donor.

The CDR3 DNA is TGCAGCGTTCCCGGGACAGGGAGAGGTACTAACTATGGCTACACCTTC. Amino acids: CSVPGTGRGTNYGYTF. The chain carries TRBV29-1 and TRBJ1-2; 9 positions agree with TRBD1. CDR1 and CDR2 from the germline V gene are SQVTM and ANQGSEA. The CDR3 has 16 residues. V lost 5 bases to trimming and J lost 0 bases; unmatched junction nucleotides: 10.